A single T cell receptor beta chain is shown here with its context. With a J-beta primer mix and a sample-barcoded 5' primer, a second PCR ran 7 to 11 cycles. TCRdb re-called the 5' RACE reads through MiXCR, storing one row per CDR3 protein. This sample yields 700,000 or so distinct CDR3 sequences, of which around a fifth are seen a single time; approximately 20% belongs to the top ten. The data stem from a study of blood T cells in healthy people across ages. The CDR3 totals 14 residues. Germline CDR1 is LGHNA and CDR2 is YNFKEQ. The V and J ends lost 0 bases and 7 bases respectively, with 12 bases between them.

The receptor comes from a man aged 70 or older in good health. The source material was blood. This chain uses TRBV4-2 with TRBJ1-2, with D possibly TRBD1 on 6 matching bases. This CDR3 reads CASSQDGGAPGYTF. The CDR3 DNA sequence: TGTGCCAGCAGCCAAGATGGGGGGGCGCCTGGCTACACCTTC.